The 8 T cell receptor beta chains below come from one sample, sequenced in a study of blood T cell repertoires in COVID-19. Assay: immunoSEQ multiplex PCR; the TCRdb copy retains only in-frame clones and omits some. This sample has 25,000 to 35,000 clones, with 75% to 90% found just once. The sequenced material came from peripheral blood. The receptors here all came from a man aged 70-80 years with active COVID-19.

The V gene is TRBV19, the J gene TRBJ2-4, with TRBD2 as a possible D gene (5 bases). The CDR3 consists of 16 residues. The germline gives CDR1 LNHDA, CDR2 SQIVND (reference sequence). Trimming took 5 bases from V and 3 from J, leaving 17 bases between them. The chain's CDR3 is CASSPTRELGKNIQYF. In DNA, the CDR3 is TGTGCCAGTAGTCCTACCCGGGAATTAGGCAAAAACATTCAGTACTTC.

The V and J genes are TRBV20-1 and TRBJ2-7; TRBD2 agrees at 10 bases. Germline assignment: CDR1 DFQATT and CDR2 SNEGSKA (reference sequence). With 3 bases clipped from V and 5 bases from J, the junction kept 7 bases outside the gene matches. This CDR3 has 14 residues. In DNA, the CDR3 is TGCAGTGCTAGTATCCTAGCGGGGGTGGACGAGCAGTACTTC. Its protein is CSASILAGVDEQYF.

The chain couples TRBV28 to TRBJ2-7, with a tentative D call TRBD1 (5 bases). Per the germline V gene, CDR1 is MDHEN and CDR2 is SYDVKM. The CDR3 extends over 12 amino acids. Trimming pared 5 bases from V and 3 bases from J, leaving 8 bases between. CDR3 DNA sequence: TGTGCCAGCAGTCGACAGTTCTACGAGCAGTACTTC. Translated: CASSRQFYEQYF.

The chain joins TRBV2 to TRBJ2-7, with a possible D match to TRBD2 (5 bases). V was pared by 0 bases and J by 4 bases, with 13 bases between. This CDR3 has 15 residues. The germline gives CDR1 SNHLY, CDR2 FYNNEI. The CDR3 loop reads CASSEAHGVRYEQYF. The CDR3 nucleotides are TGTGCCAGCAGTGAAGCGCACGGGGTTCGTTACGAGCAGTACTTC.

The gene calls are TRBV2 and TRBJ2-3; 11 nucleotides match TRBD2. The CDR3 is made up of 15 amino acids. In germline, CDR1 is SNHLY, CDR2 FYNNEI. The ends lost 5 bases at V and 3 bases at J; junction bases unmatched: 4. As DNA, the CDR3 is TGTGCCAGCAGTTCGACTAGCGGGGTAACAGATACGCAGTATTTT. This gives the protein CASSSTSGVTDTQYF.

In this sample, this clone turned up once. V gene TRBV28 combines with J gene TRBJ1-2, with D perhaps TRBD1 (6 bases). V dropped 4 bases and J dropped 5 bases, with 8 bases sitting between them. CDR1 is MDHEN, CDR2 SYDVKM, per germline. The CDR3 runs to 12 residues. The CDR3 spells CASSSGQYGYTF. CDR3 nucleotide sequence: TGTGCCAGCAGTTCTGGACAGTATGGCTACACCTTC.

This clone occurred once. The rearrangement uses TRBV2 and TRBJ2-2, with D perhaps matching TRBD2 (5 bases). CDR3 length equals 15 residues. Per germline, CDR1 SNHLY and CDR2 FYNNEI. V was cut by 8 bases and J by 7 bases, with 20 bases left in between. Here the CDR3 reads CASHESGPLGGELFF. The CDR3 DNA follows: TGTGCCAGCCACGAGAGCGGACCCTTGGGCGGGGAGCTGTTTTTT.

Concerning this clone itself: The sample carries other DNA sequences with the same CDR3. The gene calls are TRBV9 and TRBJ2-1; TRBD2 aligns across 8 bases. CDR1 SGDLS and CDR2 YYNGEE come from the germline V gene. This CDR3 has 14 amino acids. Trimming took 1 base from V and 8 from J; bases not matched to a gene: 5. The CDR3 DNA sequence: TGTGCCAGCAGCGTATCGGGGGGGGCCGATGAGCAGTTCTTC. Translated: CASSVSGGADEQFF.